This is a list of T cell receptor beta chains from one sample in a study of cytomegalovirus exposure and HLA in healthy donors. The repertoire was sequenced with immunoSEQ multiplex PCR; TCRdb's copy has only in-frame clones and lacks some. The table lists under 150,000 clones, 75% to 85% of them singletons. Sequenced sample: PBMCs. These receptors were obtained from a man aged 30 to 39 in good health and CMV-seronegative. CDR3s include the opening cysteine and the closing phenylalanine or tryptophan. The order of the fields is D gene, clone size, J gene, V gene, CDR3 protein, CDR3 DNA. D genes are given only for firm matches. The size field is filled for only some rows; it gives once, few, many or a size class.

TRBD1 few TRBJ2-7 TRBV28 CASTPGQVSYEQYF TGTGCCAGCACACCGGGACAGGTCTCCTACGAGCAGTACTTC
NA once TRBJ2-7 TRBV5-1 CASSLGLGGSYEQYF TGCGCCAGCAGCTTGGGACTTGGGGGGTCCTACGAGCAGTACTTC
TRBD2 once TRBJ2-4 TRBV4-2 CASSQSLAGGGNIQYF TGTGCCAGCAGCCAGTCCTTAGCGGGAGGTGGGAACATTCAGTACTTC
TRBD2 NA TRBJ2-2 TRBV7-3 CASSLLTSGSGTGELFF TGTGCCAGCAGCTTACTTACTAGCGGGAGTGGCACCGGGGAGCTGTTTTTT
NA few TRBJ1-3 TRBV5-6 CASSLGQGSAGNTIYF TGTGCCAGCAGCTTGGGGCAGGGGAGCGCTGGAAACACCATATATTTT
NA NA TRBJ2-3 TRBV10-3 CAISELADTQYF TGTGCCATCAGTGAGCTAGCGGATACGCAGTATTTT
TRBD2 NA TRBJ2-7 TRBV5-1 CASSLVVAGDYEQYF TGCGCCAGCAGCTTGGTGGTAGCGGGAGACTACGAGCAGTACTTC
NA NA TRBJ2-7 TRBV11-2 CASSLGQGTYEQYF TGTGCCAGCAGCTTAGGGCAGGGAACCTACGAGCAGTACTTC
NA NA TRBJ1-4 TRBV5-1 CASSLGTTQNEKLFF TGCGCCAGCAGCTTGGGGACTACCCAAAATGAAAAACTGTTTTTT
NA NA TRBJ1-1 TRBV7-3 CASSLGEGTEAFF TGTGCCAGCAGCTTAGGGGAGGGGACTGAAGCTTTCTTT
NA NA TRBJ1-5 TRBV27 CASSLLGDIQPQHF TGTGCCAGCAGTTTATTGGGGGACATCCAGCCCCAGCATTTT
NA NA TRBJ1-2 TRBV19 CASTAGSAGYTF TGTGCCAGTACTGCGGGGTCCGCTGGCTACACCTTC
TRBD2 NA TRBJ2-3 TRBV29-1 CSVAPSGVADTQYF TGCAGCGTTGCCCCTAGCGGGGTTGCAGATACGCAGTATTTT
NA NA TRBJ2-3 TRBV7-2 CASSYSPDTYTDTQYF TGTGCCAGCAGCTATAGCCCGGACACATACACAGATACGCAGTATTTT
NA NA TRBJ1-5 TRBV7-9 CASSLYRVGSNQPQHF TGTGCCAGCAGCTTATACCGCGTGGGCAGCAATCAGCCCCAGCATTTT
TRBD1 NA TRBJ1-5 TRBV28 CASRPRTGEVQPQNF TGTGCCAGCAGACCGAGGACAGGGGAGGTCCAGCCCCAGAATTTT
NA NA TRBJ1-1 TRBV6-1 CASSEAGRITEAFF TGTGCCAGCAGTGAGGCAGGTAGAATCACTGAAGCTTTCTTT
NA NA TRBJ2-7 TRBV21-1 CASSMDTYEQYF TGTGCCAGCAGTATGGACACCTACGAGCAGTACTTC
NA NA TRBJ1-2 TRBV4-1 CASSQDLRTAYGYTF TGCGCCAGCAGCCAAGATCTGAGAACAGCCTATGGCTACACCTTC
NA NA TRBJ2-7 TRBV21-1 CASSSRLAGGPVSEQYF TGTGCCAGCAGTTCCCGTTTAGCGGGAGGGCCGGTGAGCGAGCAGTACTTC
TRBD1 NA TRBJ1-3 TRBV5-1 CASSLGGGPGNTIYF TGCGCCAGCAGCTTGGGAGGGGGCCCTGGAAACACCATATATTTT
TRBD2 NA TRBJ2-7 TRBV9 CASSVGSGFSYEQYF TGTGCCAGCAGCGTAGGTAGCGGGTTCTCCTACGAGCAGTACTTC
TRBD2 NA TRBJ2-2 TRBV5-6 CASSLRGGLAGGPTGELFF TGTGCCAGCAGCTTGCGTGGGGGACTAGCGGGAGGGCCAACCGGGGAGCTGTTTTTT
NA NA TRBJ1-5 TRBV10-2 CASSERGMRVGQPQHF TGCGCCAGCAGTGAGCGTGGTATGAGGGTGGGTCAGCCCCAGCATTTT
NA NA TRBJ1-5 TRBV29-1 CSVSGGNKDQPQHF TGCAGCGTTAGTGGCGGGAACAAGGATCAGCCCCAGCATTTT
NA once TRBJ2-1 TRBV28 CATEGALGSSYNEQFF TGTGCCACGGAGGGGGCACTAGGTAGCTCCTACAATGAGCAGTTCTTC
NA NA TRBJ2-5 TRBV18 CASSPSEEETQYF TGTGCCAGCTCACCCTCTGAGGAAGAGACCCAGTACTTC
NA NA TRBJ1-1 TRBV7-9 CASSLNIGGQIEAFF TGTGCCAGCAGCTTAAATATTGGCGGCCAGATTGAAGCTTTCTTT
TRBD2 once TRBJ2-7 TRBV9 CASSALRPSGRDEQYF TGTGCCAGCAGCGCCCTCCGACCCAGCGGGAGAGACGAGCAGTACTTC
TRBD2 NA TRBJ2-7 TRBV10-1 CASSESSGRADEQYF TGCGCCAGCAGTGAGTCCAGCGGGAGGGCCGACGAGCAGTACTTC
NA NA TRBJ2-7 TRBV21-1 CASSKSRRDYEQYF TGTGCCAGCAGCAAATCACGGAGGGATTACGAGCAGTACTTC
NA NA TRBJ1-1 TRBV4-2 CASSQDSRGEAFF TGTGCCAGCAGCCAAGATAGCCGGGGGGAAGCTTTCTTT
TRBD2 NA TRBJ2-7 TRBV18 CASSPGSGIFYEQYF TGTGCCAGCTCACCTGGGAGCGGGATCTTCTACGAGCAGTACTTC